A selection of T cell receptor beta chains follows, all from one sample in a study of a mutant IDH1 vaccine in newly diagnosed glioma. Their specific antigens are unknown. Profiled with immunoSEQ multiplex PCR; TCRdb holds only in-frame clones, not every one. The sample shows 50,000 to 60,000 clones, around 78% of them seen only once. The sample was PBMCs, taken from a glioma patient whose treatment included an IDH1 peptide vaccine. The receptor source for this set is a man between 50 and 59 years old with glioma. Both conserved end residues are part of each CDR3. A D gene is named only where the DNA matches it firmly. The size field is filled for only some rows; it gives once, few, many or a size class.

d_call j_call clone_size v_call cdr3_aa cdr3_nt
. TRBJ2-2 . TRBV5-1 CASSLGGFTGELFF TGCGCCAGCAGCTTGGGGGGGTTCACCGGGGAGCTGTTTTTT
. TRBJ2-7 . TRBV30 CAWNIQVSYEQYF TGTGCCTGGAACATACAGGTCTCCTACGAGCAGTACTTC
TRBD2 TRBJ2-7 . TRBV5-6 CASSPAGGSSYEQYF TGTGCCAGCAGCCCGGCGGGGGGGAGCTCCTACGAGCAGTACTTC
TRBD1 TRBJ1-1 once TRBV4-1 CASSQGQGLTATEAFF TGCGCCAGCAGCCAGGGACAGGGGTTGACCGCCACTGAAGCTTTCTTT
. TRBJ2-3 . TRBV15 CATSTRWADTQYF TGTGCCACCAGCACCCGCTGGGCAGATACGCAGTATTTT
. TRBJ1-5 . TRBV2 CASSAKVASNQPQHF TGTGCCAGCAGTGCAAAAGTAGCTAGCAATCAGCCCCAGCATTTT
. TRBJ1-5 . TRBV15 CATSTTGRVSNQPQHF TGTGCCACCAGCACTACGGGCAGGGTTAGCAATCAGCCCCAGCATTTT
TRBD1 TRBJ1-5 few TRBV28 CASSLTGGNQPQHF TGTGCCAGCAGTTTGACAGGGGGCAATCAGCCCCAGCATTTT
. TRBJ2-1 . TRBV5-6 CASSLYNEQFF TGTGCCAGCAGCTTGTATAATGAGCAGTTCTTC
. TRBJ2-5 . TRBV6-1 CASSPPQAGGETQYF TGTGCCAGCAGTCCCCCGCAGGCGGGTGGGGAGACCCAGTACTTC
. TRBJ1-2 few TRBV29-1 CSVGARADNYGYTF TGCAGCGTTGGGGCCAGGGCAGATAACTATGGCTACACCTTC
. TRBJ1-1 . TRBV6-5 CASSYGGGANTEAFF TGTGCCAGCAGTTACGGGGGGGGCGCGAACACTGAAGCTTTCTTT
TRBD1 TRBJ2-7 . TRBV9 CASSEGTGFYEQYF TGTGCCAGCAGCGAGGGGACAGGTTTCTACGAGCAGTACTTC
. TRBJ2-3 . TRBV13 CASSLVGGDTQYF TGTGCCAGCAGCTTAGTAGGAGGAGATACGCAGTATTTT
. TRBJ1-1 . TRBV19 CASSIPGTHTEAFF TGTGCCAGTAGTATCCCCGGGACCCACACTGAAGCTTTCTTT
TRBD2 TRBJ2-3 . TRBV2 CASRSRLATAYTQYF TGTGCCAGCAGAAGTAGACTAGCGACCGCATATACGCAGTATTTT